This entry describes one T cell receptor (beta chain). Its antigen is still unknown. The data stem from a study of blood T cells in healthy people across ages. With a J-beta primer mix and a sample-barcoded 5' primer, a second PCR ran 7 to 11 cycles. TCRdb fed the 5' RACE reads into MiXCR, producing one record per CDR3 protein. This table holds around 1,700,000 distinct CDR3 sequences, 28% found once. Findings and caveats of the study: A roughly linear fall in TCR beta diversity per million T cells was seen with increasing age. A greater number of naive CD4+ cells and higher diversity distinguished long-lived donors from aged donors.

V was shortened by 0 bases and J by 7 bases, with 7 bases between the two germline ends. The germline CDR1 and CDR2 sequences are SGHDN and FVKESK. The CDR3 consists of 14 residues. The sequence was collected from a woman under 40 in good health. This chain links TRBV14 with TRBJ1-6; D is unclear. The material sequenced was blood. CDR3: CASSQESWNSPLHF. CDR3 in DNA: TGTGCCAGCAGCCAAGAGAGTTGGAATTCACCCCTCCACTTT.